There are a few counts of the clone carrying this T cell receptor (beta chain). TCRdb itself ran the 5' RACE reads through MiXCR, one entry per CDR3 protein. The data show about 43,000 distinct CDR3 sequences, roughly 22% seen once. This CDR3 has 14 amino acids. V lost 6 bases and J 0 bases, leaving 6 bases between the germline ends. The germline V gene has CDR1 MDHEN and CDR2 SYDVKM. The sorted Tregs were CD4+CD25+CD127-/low cells. The receptor comes from a female donor with breast cancer. The sample consisted of Tregs sorted from a lymph node. The V call is TRBV28, the J call TRBJ2-6; no clear D gene. This CDR3 is CASSPISGANVLTF. The CDR3 nucleotides read TGTGCCAGCAGCCCTATCTCTGGGGCCAACGTCCTGACTTTC. Full variable domain (outside the CDR3, taken from reference TRBV28 and TRBJ2-6): DVKVTQSSRYLVKRTGEKVFLECVQDMDHENMFWYRQDPGLGLRLIYFSYDVKMKEKGDIPEGYSVSREKKERFSLILESASTNQTSMYLCASSPISGANVLTFGAGSRLTVL.